The clone carrying this T cell receptor beta chain was counted once. The data originate from a study of blood T cell repertoires in COVID-19. Study context: Samples representing acute and convalescent COVID-19 were sourced from the United States, Italy and Spain.

The germline V and J ends were trimmed by 6 bases and 6 bases, with 11 bases remaining between them. Germline values: CDR1 MNHEY, CDR2 SVGAGI. This CDR3 contains 12 residues. Source study methods: The authors estimated nucleated cell counts from reference gene primer amplification. Produced via immunoSEQ multiplex PCR; TCRdb's table is partial and in-frame only. That table supplies the V and J calls and clone size; D and trimming were determined from the DNA. The sample lists some 250,000 clones, 65% to 85% occurring once. Sequenced sample: peripheral blood. The TCR was taken from a man aged 40-49 years with active or convalescent COVID-19. The V gene is TRBV6-5, the J gene TRBJ1-1, with D tentatively TRBD1 (5 bases). As DNA, the CDR3 is TGTGCCAGCAGAGTGAAGGGGTCTGAAGCTTTCTTT. It encodes CASRVKGSEAFF.